Detailed here is one T cell receptor beta chain. This sample is drawn from a study of blood T cell repertoires in COVID-19. Study at large: Acute and convalescent COVID-19 samples came from the United States, Italy and Spain. T cells, B-cell-depleted T cells, or PBMCs supplied cDNA or gDNA.

Under the authors' procedure: Amplifying reference gene primers gave estimates of nucleated cell counts. Libraries were prepared by immunoSEQ multiplex PCR; TCRdb keeps only in-frame clonotypes and omits some of them. V and J calls plus clone size are reproduced from that table; the DNA served to infer D and trimming. Of 80,000 to 90,000 clones in the sample, 65% to 90% are singletons; the top ten hold 1.2%. The receptor's source is a man aged 80 or over with active or convalescent COVID-19. Specimen: peripheral blood.

The CDR3 bases are TGTGCCAGCAGCAGGGGGCCGGGACAGCCCCAGCATTTT. The encoded protein is CASSRGPGQPQHF. The V and J genes are TRBV6-4 and TRBJ1-5; TRBD1 matches at 8 bases. Germline CDR1 and CDR2: MRHNA and SNTAGT. V was clipped by 6 bases and J by 7 bases; unmatched bases: 5. The length of the CDR3 is 13 residues.